Listed below are T cell receptor beta chains from one sample, sequenced in a study of blood T cell repertoires in COVID-19. The assay was immunoSEQ multiplex PCR, and TCRdb's table has in-frame clones only and misses some. The sample has about 300,000 clones, roughly 85% seen once. The sample taken for sequencing was PBMCs or T cells enriched from blood (not recorded which). These receptors were taken from a woman younger than 45 who had recovered from COVID-19. The CDR3 runs from the conserved cysteine through the conserved F or W. D genes are given only for firm matches. Size is omitted from some rows. Given values are once, few, many or a class for expanded clones.

cdr3_aa: CASSSSTGPYEQYF
cdr3_nt: TGTGCCAGCAGTTCCTCCACAGGTCCCTACGAGCAGTACTTC
cdr3_length: 14
j_call: TRBJ2-7
d_call: -
v_call: TRBV27
clone_size: -

cdr3_aa: CASSLQGMNTEAFF
cdr3_nt: TGTGCCAGCAGCTTACAGGGTATGAACACTGAAGCTTTCTTT
cdr3_length: 14
j_call: TRBJ1-1
d_call: -
v_call: TRBV7-3
clone_size: few

cdr3_aa: CASSTLTVGNTEAFF
cdr3_nt: TGTGCCAGTAGTACCCTTACGGTTGGGAACACTGAAGCTTTCTTT
cdr3_length: 15
j_call: TRBJ1-1
d_call: -
v_call: TRBV19
clone_size: -

cdr3_aa: CASSLDRGPTDTQYF
cdr3_nt: TGTGCCAGCAGCTTGGACAGGGGGCCCACAGATACGCAGTATTTT
cdr3_length: 15
j_call: TRBJ2-3
d_call: TRBD1
v_call: TRBV7-2
clone_size: -

cdr3_aa: CAWSVGSGTEAFF
cdr3_nt: TGTGCCTGGAGTGTCGGCTCGGGGACTGAAGCTTTCTTT
cdr3_length: 13
j_call: TRBJ1-1
d_call: -
v_call: TRBV30
clone_size: -

cdr3_aa: CASSRDSANYGYTF
cdr3_nt: TGTGCCAGCAGTCGGGACAGCGCTAACTATGGCTACACCTTC
cdr3_length: 14
j_call: TRBJ1-2
d_call: TRBD1
v_call: TRBV27
clone_size: -

cdr3_aa: CASRRDRSSFCTF
cdr3_nt: TGTGCCAGCAGGAGGGACAGGTCTTCCTTTTGCACCTTC
cdr3_length: 13
j_call: TRBJ1-2
d_call: TRBD1
v_call: TRBV2
clone_size: -

cdr3_aa: CASSQVGQGDTEAFF
cdr3_nt: TGCGCCAGCAGCCAAGTGGGACAGGGGGACACTGAAGCTTTCTTT
cdr3_length: 15
j_call: TRBJ1-1
d_call: TRBD1
v_call: TRBV4-1
clone_size: -

cdr3_aa: CASSLNSGLREEAFF
cdr3_nt: TGTGCCAGCAGCTTAAACTCTGGCCTTCGGGAGGAAGCTTTCTTT
cdr3_length: 15
j_call: TRBJ1-1
d_call: -
v_call: TRBV7-9
clone_size: -

cdr3_aa: CASRRGQLIHDGYTF
cdr3_nt: TGTGCCAGCAGAAGGGGACAGTTGATACACGATGGCTACACCTTC
cdr3_length: 15
j_call: TRBJ1-2
d_call: TRBD1
v_call: TRBV7-3
clone_size: -

cdr3_aa: CASVQGTEAFF
cdr3_nt: TGTGCCAGCGTACAGGGCACTGAAGCTTTCTTT
cdr3_length: 11
j_call: TRBJ1-1
d_call: -
v_call: TRBV19
clone_size: -

cdr3_aa: CAFDRGNQPQHF
cdr3_nt: TGTGCCTTCGACAGGGGGAATCAGCCCCAGCATTTT
cdr3_length: 12
j_call: TRBJ1-5
d_call: TRBD1
v_call: TRBV30
clone_size: -

cdr3_aa: CASKQGGQGSSDEQYF
cdr3_nt: TGTGCCAGCAAACAGGGAGGACAGGGTAGTAGCGACGAGCAGTACTTC
cdr3_length: 16
j_call: TRBJ2-7
d_call: TRBD1
v_call: TRBV27
clone_size: -

cdr3_aa: CASHRSNEQYF
cdr3_nt: TGTGCCAGCCACAGGTCGAACGAGCAGTACTTC
cdr3_length: 11
j_call: TRBJ2-7
d_call: -
v_call: TRBV6-5
clone_size: few

cdr3_aa: CASSGTSGPETQYF
cdr3_nt: TGTGCCAGCAGCGGGACTAGCGGCCCAGAGACCCAGTACTTC
cdr3_length: 14
j_call: TRBJ2-5
d_call: TRBD2
v_call: TRBV7-6
clone_size: -

cdr3_aa: CASSSLGTVLYGYTF
cdr3_nt: TGTGCCAGCAGCTCCCTCGGGACAGTCCTATACGGCTACACCTTC
cdr3_length: 15
j_call: TRBJ1-2
d_call: TRBD1
v_call: TRBV11-2
clone_size: -

cdr3_aa: CASSDAGKATGNTIYF
cdr3_nt: TGTGCCAGCAGCGATGCAGGGAAGGCCACCGGAAACACCATATATTTT
cdr3_length: 16
j_call: TRBJ1-3
d_call: -
v_call: TRBV5-6
clone_size: -

cdr3_aa: CASSHPPGNREQETQYF
cdr3_nt: TGTGCCAGCAGCCACCCCCCAGGGAACCGGGAGCAAGAGACCCAGTACTTC
cdr3_length: 17
j_call: TRBJ2-5
d_call: -
v_call: TRBV3-1/TRBV3-2
clone_size: -

cdr3_aa: CASSLRRDRTEAFF
cdr3_nt: TGTGCCAGCAGCCTCCGCAGGGATCGAACTGAAGCTTTCTTT
cdr3_length: 14
j_call: TRBJ1-1
d_call: -
v_call: TRBV7-3
clone_size: -

cdr3_aa: CAWSHHGQGSGYTF
cdr3_nt: TGTGCCTGGAGCCACCACGGACAGGGATCTGGCTACACCTTC
cdr3_length: 14
j_call: TRBJ1-2
d_call: TRBD1
v_call: TRBV30
clone_size: -

cdr3_aa: CASSIEDRGRDGYTF
cdr3_nt: TGTGCCAGTAGTATAGAGGACAGGGGTAGGGATGGCTACACCTTC
cdr3_length: 15
j_call: TRBJ1-2
d_call: TRBD1
v_call: TRBV19
clone_size: -

cdr3_aa: CASTRDRAIYGYTF
cdr3_nt: TGTGCCAGCACCAGGGACAGGGCGATCTATGGCTACACCTTC
cdr3_length: 14
j_call: TRBJ1-2
d_call: TRBD1
v_call: TRBV2
clone_size: -

cdr3_aa: CASSPGLWIGNTIYF
cdr3_nt: TGCGCCAGCAGCCCGGGACTTTGGATCGGAAACACCATATATTTT
cdr3_length: 15
j_call: TRBJ1-3
d_call: -
v_call: TRBV4-1
clone_size: -

cdr3_aa: CASSLRGNGYTF
cdr3_nt: TGTGCCAGCAGCCTGCGGGGGAATGGCTACACCTTC
cdr3_length: 12
j_call: TRBJ1-2
d_call: -
v_call: TRBV5-6
clone_size: once

cdr3_aa: CASWERDNSPLHF
cdr3_nt: TGTGCCAGCTGGGAGCGGGATAATTCACCCCTCCACTTT
cdr3_length: 13
j_call: TRBJ1-6
d_call: -
v_call: TRBV7-9
clone_size: -

cdr3_aa: CASSQSVNNEQFF
cdr3_nt: TGTGCCAGCAGCCAATCAGTGAACAATGAGCAGTTCTTC
cdr3_length: 13
j_call: TRBJ2-1
d_call: -
v_call: TRBV7-3
clone_size: -

cdr3_aa: CASSLAETQYF
cdr3_nt: TGCGCCAGCAGCTTGGCGGAGACCCAGTACTTC
cdr3_length: 11
j_call: TRBJ2-5
d_call: -
v_call: TRBV5-1
clone_size: -

cdr3_aa: CASRTGGEFTEAFF
cdr3_nt: TGTGCCAGCCGGACAGGGGGCGAGTTTACTGAAGCTTTCTTT
cdr3_length: 14
j_call: TRBJ1-1
d_call: TRBD1
v_call: TRBV10-3
clone_size: -